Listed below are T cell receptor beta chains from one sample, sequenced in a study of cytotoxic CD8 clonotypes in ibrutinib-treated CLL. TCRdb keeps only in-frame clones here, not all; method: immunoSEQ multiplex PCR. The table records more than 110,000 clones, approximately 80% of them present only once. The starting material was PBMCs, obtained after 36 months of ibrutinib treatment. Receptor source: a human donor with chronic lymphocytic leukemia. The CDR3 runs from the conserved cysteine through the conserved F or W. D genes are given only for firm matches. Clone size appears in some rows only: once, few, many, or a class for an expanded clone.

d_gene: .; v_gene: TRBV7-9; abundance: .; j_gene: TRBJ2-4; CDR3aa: CASSLFGHIQYF; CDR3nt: TGTGCCAGCAGCTTATTCGGACACATTCAGTACTTC
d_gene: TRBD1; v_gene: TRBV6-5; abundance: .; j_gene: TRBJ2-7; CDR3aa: CASRGTGIYEQYF; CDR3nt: TGTGCCAGCAGGGGGACAGGGATCTACGAGCAGTACTTC
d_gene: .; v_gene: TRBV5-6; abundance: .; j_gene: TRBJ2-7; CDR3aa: CASSLFSGTRSSYEQYF; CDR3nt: TGTGCCAGCAGCTTGTTTTCTGGGACACGGAGCTCCTACGAGCAGTACTTC
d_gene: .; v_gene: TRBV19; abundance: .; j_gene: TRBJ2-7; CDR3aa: CASTSGTSESYEQYF; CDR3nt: TGTGCCAGTACCAGTGGGACCTCAGAAAGCTACGAGCAGTACTTC
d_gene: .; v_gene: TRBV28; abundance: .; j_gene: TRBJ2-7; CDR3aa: CASKPGAYEQYF; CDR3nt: TGTGCCAGCAAACCGGGTGCCTACGAGCAGTACTTC
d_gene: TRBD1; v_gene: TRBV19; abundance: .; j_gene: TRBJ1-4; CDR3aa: CASSLRQGVNEKLFF; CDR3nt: TGTGCCAGTAGTCTCAGACAGGGGGTTAATGAAAAACTGTTTTTT
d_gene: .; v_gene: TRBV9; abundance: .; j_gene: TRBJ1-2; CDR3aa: CASSVAGPNYGYTF; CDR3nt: TGTGCCAGCAGCGTGGCAGGGCCAAACTATGGCTACACCTTC
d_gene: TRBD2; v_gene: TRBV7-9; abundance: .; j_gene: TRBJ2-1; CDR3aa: CASSTQMTSGRSVEQFF; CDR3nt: TGTGCCAGCAGCACGCAGATGACTAGCGGGAGGAGTGTTGAGCAGTTCTTC
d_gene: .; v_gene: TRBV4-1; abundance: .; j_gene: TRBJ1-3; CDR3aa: CASSRTASGGGRGNTIYF; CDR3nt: TGCGCCAGCAGCCGAACCGCGTCGGGTGGGGGACGCGGAAACACCATATATTTT
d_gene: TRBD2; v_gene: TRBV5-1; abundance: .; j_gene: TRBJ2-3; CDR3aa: CASSSNPLAGGVLNTQYF; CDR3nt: TGCGCCAGCAGCTCGAACCCCCTAGCGGGGGGGGTTTTGAATACGCAGTATTTT
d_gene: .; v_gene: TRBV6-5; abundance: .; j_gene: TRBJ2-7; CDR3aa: CASSQGGGNEQYF; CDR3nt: TGTGCCAGCAGTCAGGGGGGAGGGAACGAGCAGTACTTC
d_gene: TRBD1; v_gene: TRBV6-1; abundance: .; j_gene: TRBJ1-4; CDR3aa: CATRDRGRINEKLFF; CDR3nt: TGTGCCACCCGAGACAGGGGGCGTATTAATGAAAAACTGTTTTTT
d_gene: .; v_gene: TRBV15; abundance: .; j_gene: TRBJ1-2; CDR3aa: CATSRRGGPTNYGYTF; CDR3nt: TGTGCCACCAGCCGAAGAGGTGGTCCCACTAACTATGGCTACACCTTC
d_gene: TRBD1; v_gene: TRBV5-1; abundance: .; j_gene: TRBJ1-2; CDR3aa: CASSMTGAYGYTF; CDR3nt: TGCGCCAGCAGCATGACAGGGGCCTATGGCTACACCTTC
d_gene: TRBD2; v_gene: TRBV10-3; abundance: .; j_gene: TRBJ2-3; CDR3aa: CAILSGGSTDTQYF; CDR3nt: TGTGCCATTCTTAGCGGGGGAAGCACAGATACGCAGTATTTT
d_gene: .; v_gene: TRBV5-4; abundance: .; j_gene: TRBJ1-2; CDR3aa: CASSLGAGDYGYTF; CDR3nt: TGTGCCAGCAGCTTGGGGGCCGGGGACTATGGCTACACCTTC
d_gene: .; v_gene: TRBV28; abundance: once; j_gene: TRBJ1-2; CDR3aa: CASSHQGTLNYGYTF; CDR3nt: TGTGCCAGCAGTCACCAGGGGACCCTTAACTATGGCTACACCTTC
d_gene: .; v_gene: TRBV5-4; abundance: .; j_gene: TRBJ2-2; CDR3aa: CASSLALGQHLTGELFF; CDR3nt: TGTGCCAGCAGCTTGGCCCTTGGACAGCACCTCACCGGGGAGCTGTTTTTT
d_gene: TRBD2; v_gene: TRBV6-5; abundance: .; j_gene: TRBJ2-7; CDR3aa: CASRGLAAQSYEQYF; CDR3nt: TGTGCCAGCAGGGGGCTAGCGGCACAATCCTACGAGCAGTACTTC
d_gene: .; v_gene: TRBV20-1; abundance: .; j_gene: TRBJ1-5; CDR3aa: CSAILNQPQHF; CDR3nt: TGCAGTGCAATACTGAACCAGCCCCAGCATTTT
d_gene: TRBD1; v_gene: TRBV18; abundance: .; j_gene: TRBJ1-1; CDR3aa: CASSGLQGSDTEAFF; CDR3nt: TGTGCCAGCTCAGGACTACAGGGGTCGGATACTGAAGCTTTCTTT
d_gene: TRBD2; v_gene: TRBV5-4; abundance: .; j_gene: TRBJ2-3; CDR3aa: CASSLGPAGVTDTQYF; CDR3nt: TGTGCCAGCAGCTTGGGGCCAGCGGGGGTCACAGATACGCAGTATTTT
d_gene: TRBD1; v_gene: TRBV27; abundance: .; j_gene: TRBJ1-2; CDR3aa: CASSLTGQGAGYGYTF; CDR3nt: TGTGCCAGCAGTTTGACAGGACAGGGGGCGGGCTATGGCTACACCTTC
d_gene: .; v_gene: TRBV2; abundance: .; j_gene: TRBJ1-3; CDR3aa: CASSNHAGTIYF; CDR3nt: TGTGCCAGCAGTAACCATGCCGGCACCATATATTTT
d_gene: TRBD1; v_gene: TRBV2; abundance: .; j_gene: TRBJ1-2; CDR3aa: CASSGEGAGYGYTF; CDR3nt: TGTGCCAGCAGTGGGGAGGGGGCCGGCTATGGCTACACCTTC
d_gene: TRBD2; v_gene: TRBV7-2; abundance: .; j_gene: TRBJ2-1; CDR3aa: CASSLGLAVRNEQFF; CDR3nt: TGTGCCAGCAGCTTGGGGCTAGCGGTCCGCAATGAGCAGTTCTTC
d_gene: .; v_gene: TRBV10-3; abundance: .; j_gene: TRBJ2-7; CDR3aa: CAISESGRVTYEQYF; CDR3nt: TGTGCCATCAGTGAGTCTGGGCGGGTTACCTACGAGCAGTACTTC
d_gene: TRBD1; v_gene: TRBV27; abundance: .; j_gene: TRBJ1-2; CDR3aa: CASHTRGQGIGYGYTF; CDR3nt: TGTGCCAGTCACACCAGGGGACAGGGTATCGGCTATGGCTACACCTTC
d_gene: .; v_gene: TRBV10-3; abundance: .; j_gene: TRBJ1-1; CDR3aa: CAIRGGLNTEAFF; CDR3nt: TGTGCCATCAGAGGGGGACTGAACACTGAAGCTTTCTTT
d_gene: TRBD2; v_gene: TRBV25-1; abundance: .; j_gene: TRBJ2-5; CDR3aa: CASSDSGGPGETQYF; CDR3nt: TGTGCCAGCAGTGATTCGGGAGGGCCCGGGGAGACCCAGTACTTC
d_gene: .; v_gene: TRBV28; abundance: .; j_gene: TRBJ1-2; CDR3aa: CASRVNYGYTF; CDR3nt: TGTGCCAGCAGAGTTAACTATGGCTACACCTTC
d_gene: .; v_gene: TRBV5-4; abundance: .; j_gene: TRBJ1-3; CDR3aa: CASSLGGGRLRSGNTIYF; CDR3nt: TGTGCCAGCAGCTTGGGCGGGGGCAGACTGCGCTCTGGAAACACCATATATTTT
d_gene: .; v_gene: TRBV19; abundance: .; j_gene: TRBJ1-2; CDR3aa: CASSIGSSLGGYTF; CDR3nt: TGTGCCAGTAGTATAGGATCTTCCTTGGGCGGCTACACCTTC
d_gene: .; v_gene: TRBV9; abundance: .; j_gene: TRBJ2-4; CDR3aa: CASSVGQGRAKNIQYF; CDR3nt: TGTGCCAGCAGCGTGGGCCAGGGTCGAGCCAAAAACATTCAGTACTTC
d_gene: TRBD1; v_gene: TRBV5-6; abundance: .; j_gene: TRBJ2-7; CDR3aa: CASSFGTDRAYEQYF; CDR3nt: TGTGCCAGCAGCTTCGGGACGGACAGGGCCTACGAGCAGTACTTC
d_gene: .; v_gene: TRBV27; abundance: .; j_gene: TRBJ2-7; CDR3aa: CASSLRGGFEQYF; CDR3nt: TGTGCCAGCAGTTTAAGGGGGGGGTTCGAGCAGTACTTC
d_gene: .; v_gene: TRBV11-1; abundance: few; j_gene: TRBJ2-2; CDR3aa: CASSLGDGSGELFF; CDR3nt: TGTGCCAGCAGCTTAGGCGACGGGTCCGGGGAGCTGTTTTTT
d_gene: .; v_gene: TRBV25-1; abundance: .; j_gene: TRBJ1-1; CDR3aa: CASSETYPGEAFF; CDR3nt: TGTGCCAGCAGTGAGACCTATCCGGGGGAAGCTTTCTTT
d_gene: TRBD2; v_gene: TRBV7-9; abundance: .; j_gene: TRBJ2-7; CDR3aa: CASTPSGSYEQYF; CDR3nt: TGTGCCAGCACACCTAGCGGGAGTTACGAGCAGTACTTC
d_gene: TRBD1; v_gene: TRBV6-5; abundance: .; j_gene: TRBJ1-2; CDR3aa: CASSSQGVTGYTF; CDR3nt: TGTGCCAGCAGCTCGCAGGGGGTTACTGGCTACACCTTC
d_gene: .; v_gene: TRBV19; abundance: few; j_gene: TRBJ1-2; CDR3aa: CASSIEARGSGYTF; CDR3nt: TGTGCCAGTAGTATAGAGGCCAGGGGAAGTGGCTACACCTTC
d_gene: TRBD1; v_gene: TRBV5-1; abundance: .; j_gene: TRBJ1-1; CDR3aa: CASSLFSPTGGSVNTEAFF; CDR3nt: TGCGCCAGCAGCTTGTTTTCCCCGACAGGGGGCTCTGTGAACACTGAAGCTTTCTTT
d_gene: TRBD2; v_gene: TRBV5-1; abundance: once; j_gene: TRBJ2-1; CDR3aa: CASKEREGPWNEQFF; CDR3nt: TGCGCCAGCAAAGAGCGGGAAGGGCCCTGGAATGAGCAGTTCTTC
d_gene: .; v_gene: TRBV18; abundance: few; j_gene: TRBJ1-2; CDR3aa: CASSPPQPYGYTF; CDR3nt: TGTGCCAGCTCACCACCCCAGCCCTATGGCTACACCTTC
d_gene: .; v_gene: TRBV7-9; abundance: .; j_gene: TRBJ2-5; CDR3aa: CASSQDYVGETQYF; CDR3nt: TGTGCCAGCAGCCAAGATTACGTGGGAGAGACCCAGTACTTC